This T cell receptor (beta chain) stems from a study of Ad26.COV2.S vaccination and SARS-CoV-2 variants. Study details: In the study, Ad26.COV2.S was injected intramuscularly once, or twice 56 days apart.

Treatment here: roughly 19 received Ad26.COV2.S at low or high dose, single or two shots; 5 received placebo; per-sample allocation not given. The study sampled participants on day 63 after the first vaccine or placebo injection. V lost 10 bases and J 11 bases, leaving 19 bases between the germline ends. This CDR3 spans 12 amino acids. Germline assignment: CDR1 LNHNV and CDR2 YYDKDF (reference sequence). Produced via immunoSEQ multiplex PCR; TCRdb's table is partial and in-frame only. Of a few hundred thousand clones listed, over 75% were seen once; the top ten hold about 3.5%. The rearrangement links TRBV15 to TRBJ2-3; D might be TRBD2 (5 bases). Here the sequenced sample was peripheral blood, taken in a trial of Ad26.COV2.S vaccine versus placebo. The sequence was obtained from a person between 18 and 60 years old who received the Ad26.COV2.S COVID-19 vaccine or a placebo. CDR3 sequence: CASKDDMGRQYF. The DNA for the CDR3 is TGTGCCAGTAAGGACGACATGGGGAGGCAGTATTTT. The entire variable domain, with the rest obtained from reference TRBV15 and TRBJ2-3, is as follows: DAMVIQNPRYQVTQFGKPVTLSCSQTLNHNVMYWYQQKSSQAPKLLFHYYDKDFNNEADTPDNFQSRRPNTSFCFLDIRSPGLGDTAMYLCASKDDMGRQYFGPGTRLTVL.